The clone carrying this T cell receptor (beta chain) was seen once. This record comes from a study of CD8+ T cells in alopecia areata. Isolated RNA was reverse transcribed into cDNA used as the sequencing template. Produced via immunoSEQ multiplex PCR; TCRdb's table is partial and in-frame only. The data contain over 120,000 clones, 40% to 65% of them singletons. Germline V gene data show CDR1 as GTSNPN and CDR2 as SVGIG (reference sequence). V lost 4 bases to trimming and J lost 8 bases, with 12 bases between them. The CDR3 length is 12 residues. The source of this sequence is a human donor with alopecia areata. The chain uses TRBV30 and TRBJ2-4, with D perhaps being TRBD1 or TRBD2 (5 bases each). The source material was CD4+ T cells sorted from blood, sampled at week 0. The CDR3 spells CAWTTWDHIQYF. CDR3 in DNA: TGTGCCTGGACCACCTGGGACCACATTCAGTACTTC.